This T cell receptor (beta chain) was retrieved from a study of response to subunit inactivated influenza vaccine. Study-wide results and limits: The study's authors posited that every seasonal influenza vaccination enlists few new T cells.

In this sample, this clonotype turned up a few times. Its antigen is still unknown. TCRdb fed the RT-PCR reads into MiXCR, producing one record per CDR3 protein. This sample has roughly 570,000 distinct CDR3 sequences, with 14% found just once. The junction had 2 bases not matched to a gene; V was cut back by 3 bases and J by 5 bases. The CDR3 runs to 14 residues. The chain is built from TRBV12-3 or TRBV12-4 and TRBJ2-3; 10 bases map to TRBD1. This TCR derives from a man between 45 and 60 years old who received an inactivated influenza vaccine. Sequenced here: PBMCs from blood, sampled less than 13 days after vaccination. As DNA, the CDR3 is TGTGCCAGCAGTTTTGACAGGGGGCAAGATACGCAGTATTTT. It codes for CASSFDRGQDTQYF.